A single sample gave rise to the 19 T cell receptor beta chains below, sequenced in a study of control samples from healthy donors and cancer patients. TCRdb's copy holds only in-frame clones and misses some; the assay was immunoSEQ multiplex PCR. Here the sample spans under 150,000 clones, more than 75% being singletons. The sequenced sample consisted of blood. Receptors originate from a man between 35 and 55 years old in good health.

V usage is TRBV24-1 and J usage is TRBJ2-3; D is unresolved. There are 14 residues in the CDR3. CDR1 is KGHDR and CDR2 is SFDVKD in the germline V gene. V shed 1 base and J shed 6 bases, with 10 bases lying between them. For the CDR3, the DNA is TGTGCCACCAGTGATTTTGTTAATGGGGATACGCAGTATTTT. Residues: CATSDFVNGDTQYF.

J is TRBJ2-7 and V is TRBV10-1, with 12 bases matching TRBD1. V lost 2 bases and J lost 5; bases outside the gene matches: 4. The CDR3 length is 15 residues. Looked up from germline, CDR1 is WNHNN and CDR2 is SYGVQD (reference sequence). CDR3 sequence reads: CASSERDRGRNEQYF. The CDR3 nucleotides are TGCGCCAGCAGTGAGAGGGACAGGGGGCGGAACGAGCAGTACTTC.

V gene TRBV27 combines with J gene TRBJ2-1; 7 bases are a match to TRBD1. V shed 1 base, J shed 3 bases, and the junction held 3 bases outside the gene matches. The CDR3 has 15 residues. The germline V gene has CDR1 MNHEY and CDR2 SMNVEV (reference sequence). The CDR3 reads CASSLYRGDYNEQFF. The CDR3 region has the DNA TGTGCCAGCAGTTTATACAGGGGAGACTACAATGAGCAGTTCTTC.

Written as DNA, the CDR3 is TGTGCCAGCAGTTACCCGTCGGGAGAGGGCAAAAACATTCAGTACTTC. Translating gives CASSYPSGEGKNIQYF. The V and J genes are TRBV6-5 and TRBJ2-4; D possibly corresponds to TRBD2 (6 bases). Germline V gene sequence: CDR1 MNHEY, CDR2 SVGAGI. The length of the CDR3 is 16 residues. Trimming removed 2 bases from V and 3 bases from J, with 14 bases in between.

The V call is TRBV7-2, the J call TRBJ2-5, with a possible D match to TRBD2 (6 bases). CDR3 length: 15 amino acids. Trimming stripped 4 bases from V and 3 bases from J, with 15 bases between. The germline CDR1 and CDR2 sequences are SGHTA and FQGNSA. In DNA, the CDR3 is TGTGCCAGCAGCTCAGGCGGGACTCCAAAAGAGACCCAGTACTTC. Its translation is CASSSGGTPKETQYF.

This clone came up a few times. The rearrangement joins TRBV18 to TRBJ1-5; no firm D call. This CDR3 is built from 13 residues. The V gene's germline CDR1 is KGHSH and CDR2 LQKENI. The V and J ends lost 3 bases and 4 bases respectively, with 7 bases between them. In DNA, the CDR3 is TGTGCCAGCTCACCCACAGAAAATCAGCCCCAGCATTTT. As protein: CASSPTENQPQHF.

The chain recombines TRBV6-1 with TRBJ1-2; a possible D gene is TRBD1 (5 bases). The V gene's germline CDR1 is MNHNS and CDR2 SASEGT. V was cut by 2 bases and J by 8 bases, with 12 bases left in between. The CDR3 totals 13 residues. The CDR3 nucleotides are TGTGCCAGCAGTGAATCGGGGGAGAGGGGCTACACCTTC. Translation gives CASSESGERGYTF.

The chain links TRBV19 to TRBJ2-3; D unclear. Trimming removed 1 base from V and 5 bases from J, with 10 bases in between. Looked up from germline, CDR1 is LNHDA and CDR2 is SQIVND (reference sequence). The CDR3 is 14 residues long. DNA of the CDR3: TGTGCCAGTAGTATAGTTGGGGTAGGAGATACGCAGTATTTT. Its protein product is CASSIVGVGDTQYF.

The chain has TRBV9 and TRBJ1-6, with 7 bases matching TRBD1. The V gene's germline CDR1 is SGDLS and CDR2 YYNGEE. Trimming removed 3 bases from V and 9 bases from J; junction bases left unmatched: 9. CDR3 length equals 15 residues. CDR3 loop: CASSAGTVGGSPLHF. DNA for the CDR3: TGTGCCAGCAGCGCGGGGACAGTCGGAGGTTCACCCCTCCACTTT.

This chain joins TRBV7-9 and TRBJ1-5; the D gene is possibly TRBD1 (5 bases). V was shortened by 1 base and J by 9 bases, with 7 bases between the two germline ends. The V gene's germline CDR1 is SEHNR and CDR2 FQNEAQ (reference sequence). CDR3 size: 12 residues. CDR3 amino acids: CASSLDGGPQHF. CDR3 coding DNA: TGTGCCAGCAGCTTAGACGGGGGGCCCCAGCATTTT.

The chain carries TRBV18 and TRBJ2-3, with D perhaps given as TRBD1 or TRBD2 (6 bases each). Germline CDR1 and CDR2: KGHSH and LQKENI. The CDR3 runs to 17 residues. The V end was cut by 5 bases, the J end by 1 base, with 19 bases between. CDR3 sequence (DNA): TGTGCCAGCTCAAAAACCGGCGGGACAACAGGCACAGATACGCAGTATTTT. It yields the protein CASSKTGGTTGTDTQYF.

In this sample, this clone turned up once. This chain joins TRBV18 and TRBJ1-4; a possible D gene is TRBD1 (5 bases). Trimming cost V 4 bases and J 8 bases, with 11 bases left between them. CDR3 length equals 13 residues. Germline V gives CDR1 KGHSH, CDR2 LQKENI. The DNA for the CDR3 is TGTGCCAGCTCACAACAGGCTAGCGAAAAACTGTTTTTT. This encodes CASSQQASEKLFF. Supplemented by reference TRBV18 and TRBJ1-4, the full variable domain reads NAGVMQNPRHLVRRRGQEARLRCSPMKGHSHVYWYRQLPEEGLKFMVYLQKENIIDESGMPKERFSAEFPKEGPSILRIQQVVRGDSAAYFCASSQQASEKLFFGSGTQLSVL.

The chain is built from TRBV9 and TRBJ2-1; 10 nucleotides agree with TRBD2. Germline V gene data show CDR1 as SGDLS and CDR2 as YYNGEE. V dropped 6 bases and J dropped 2; count of bases not matched to a gene: 11. CDR3 length: 17 residues. DNA of the CDR3: TGTGCCAGCACCACTAGCGGGGTAATCGGGCCCTACAATGAGCAGTTCTTC. Its translation: CASTTSGVIGPYNEQFF.

CDR3: CASRSTGGNQPQHF. CDR3 nucleotide sequence: TGTGCCAGCAGATCCACAGGGGGCAATCAGCCCCAGCATTTT. The J gene is TRBJ1-5, the V gene TRBV6-5, with 7 positions matching TRBD1. V lost 6 bases, J lost 2 bases, and 4 bases stayed unmatched. The germline V gene encodes CDR1 MNHEY and CDR2 SVGAGI. The CDR3 runs to 14 residues.

V and J are TRBV27 and TRBJ2-5, with unresolved D. Trimming removed 2 bases at V and 5 bases at J, with 12 bases between. CDR3 size: 14 residues. The germline CDR1 and CDR2 sequences are MNHEY and SMNVEV (reference sequence). In DNA form, the CDR3 reads TGTGCCAGCAGTTTACGGCAGCGTGGGGAGACCCAGTACTTC. It yields the protein CASSLRQRGETQYF.

CDR3 sequence: CASSEYSREGTQYF. The CDR3 DNA sequence: TGTGCCAGCAGTGAATATTCCAGGGAGGGGACCCAGTACTTC. V and J are TRBV25-1 and TRBJ2-5, with 7 bases lining up with TRBD2. With 0 bases clipped from V and 7 bases from J, the junction kept 5 bases outside the gene matches. CDR1 and CDR2 from the germline V gene are MGHDK and SYGVNS. The length of the CDR3 is 14 residues.

The rearrangement joins TRBV5-1 to TRBJ2-1; D uncertain. Trimming took 4 bases from V and 4 from J, leaving 15 bases between them. Germline V gene sequence: CDR1 SGHRS, CDR2 YFSETQ. The CDR3 totals 15 residues. The CDR3 spells CASSHLQARYNEQFF. In DNA, the CDR3 is TGCGCCAGCAGCCATCTGCAGGCGAGGTACAATGAGCAGTTCTTC. Complete variable domain (other parts from reference TRBV5-1 and TRBJ2-1): KAGVTQTPRYLIKTRGQQVTLSCSPISGHRSVSWYQQTPGQGLQFLFEYFSETQRNKGNFPGRFSGRQFSNSRSEMNVSTLELGDSALYLCASSHLQARYNEQFFGPGTRLTVL.

The chain is built from TRBV4-1 and TRBJ1-3; weak D call: TRBD1 (5 bases). The ends were cut back, 1 base at V and 0 bases at J, with 10 bases in the middle. CDR1 and CDR2 (germline): MGHRA, YSYEKL. CDR3 size: 16 residues. The CDR3 DNA is TGCGCCAGCAGCCAAGGTCGACAGAGCTCTGGAAACACCATATATTTT. Its translation: CASSQGRQSSGNTIYF.

The V and J genes are TRBV12-3 or TRBV12-4 and TRBJ1-1, with D possibly being TRBD1 (5 bases). The CDR3 length is 12 residues. Trimming cost V 3 bases and J 5 bases, with 7 bases left between them. The CDR3 loop is CASSFRGTEAFF. CDR3 sequence (DNA): TGTGCCAGCAGTTTTCGGGGGACTGAAGCTTTCTTT.